The clone carrying this T cell receptor (beta chain) has a count of ten or more. No antigen is known for it. Researchers prepared the TCRbeta library using unique molecular identifiers, the study reports. Each CDR3 protein gets one entry after TCRdb re-called the PCR reads with MiXCR. The sample lists about 350,000 distinct CDR3 sequences; about 16% were seen once. This entry comes from a study of T-cell reconstitution after alpha-beta-depleted transplantation in children. General study results and limits: Once a year had passed after transplant, T-cell counts and diversity came mostly from newly produced T cells. Several patients had high TCRbeta diversity at day 60; it came from surviving recipient T cells and thymic progenitors. Reportedly, only several hundred clones from non-depleted graft cells drove alpha-beta T-cell counts at about two months.

This CDR3 has 14 amino acids. Germline trimming cut 4 bases from V and 7 bases from J; bases unmatched to any gene: 10. The germline V gene has CDR1 WSHSY and CDR2 SAAADI. J is TRBJ2-7 and V is TRBV10-2; the match to TRBD1 covers 7 bases. Specimen: PBMCs, mostly from graft donor cells, collected 360 days after TCRalphabeta/CD19-depleted stem cell transplant. This clonotype was sampled from a male patient aged 2-15 years who had a stem cell transplant for acute lymphoblastic leukemia, so the T cells may come from the graft donor. CDR3 region: CASSGTGGTWEQYF. Here the CDR3 DNA reads TGCGCCAGCAGTGGGACAGGCGGTACGTGGGAGCAGTACTTC.